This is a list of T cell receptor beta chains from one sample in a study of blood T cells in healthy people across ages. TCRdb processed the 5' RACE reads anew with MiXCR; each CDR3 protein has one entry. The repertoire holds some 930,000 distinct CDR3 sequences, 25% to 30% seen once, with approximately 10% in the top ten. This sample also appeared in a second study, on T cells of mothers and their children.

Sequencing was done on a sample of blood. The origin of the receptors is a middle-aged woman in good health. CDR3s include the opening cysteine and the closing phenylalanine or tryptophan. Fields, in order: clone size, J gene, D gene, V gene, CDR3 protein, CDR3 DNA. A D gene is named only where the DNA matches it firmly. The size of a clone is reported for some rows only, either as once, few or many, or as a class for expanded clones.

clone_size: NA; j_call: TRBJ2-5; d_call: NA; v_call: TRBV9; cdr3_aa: CASSVLTGPEETQYF; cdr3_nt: TGTGCCAGCAGCGTCCTGACAGGCCCCGAAGAGACCCAGTACTTC
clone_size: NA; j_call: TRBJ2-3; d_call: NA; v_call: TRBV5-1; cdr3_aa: CASSLRGAGDTQYF; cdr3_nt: TGTGCCAGCAGTCTTAGGGGGGCGGGAGATACGCAGTATTTT
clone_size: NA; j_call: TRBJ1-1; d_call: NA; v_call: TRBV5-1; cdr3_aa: CASSPGGATNTEAFF; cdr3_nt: TGCGCCAGCAGCCCCGGGGGGGCGACGAACACTGAAGCTTTCTTT
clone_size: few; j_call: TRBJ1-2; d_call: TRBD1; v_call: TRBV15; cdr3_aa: CAASRDQGDGYGYTF; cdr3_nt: TGTGCCGCCAGCAGAGATCAGGGGGATGGCTATGGCTACACCTTC
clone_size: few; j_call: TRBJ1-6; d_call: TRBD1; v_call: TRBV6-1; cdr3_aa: CASRGGTGWNSPLHF; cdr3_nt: TGTGCCAGCAGAGGTGGGACAGGGTGGAATTCACCCCTCCACTTT
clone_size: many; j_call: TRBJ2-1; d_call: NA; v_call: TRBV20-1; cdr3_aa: CSARDLEGPTWNEQFF; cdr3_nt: TGCAGTGCTAGAGATCTCGAGGGGCCGACGTGGAATGAGCAGTTCTTC
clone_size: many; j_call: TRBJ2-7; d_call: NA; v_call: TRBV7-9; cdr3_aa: CASSPTAQISVGQYF; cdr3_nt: TGTGCCAGCAGCCCAACAGCACAGATCTCCGTCGGGCAGTACTTC
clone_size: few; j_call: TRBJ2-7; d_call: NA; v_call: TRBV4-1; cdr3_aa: CASSQARTLNYEQYF; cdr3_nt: TGCGCCAGCAGCCAAGCTCGGACTCTCAACTACGAGCAGTACTTC
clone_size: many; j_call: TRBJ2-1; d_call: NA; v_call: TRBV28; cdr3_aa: CASSGGRSYNEQFF; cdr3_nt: TGTGCCAGCAGTGGGGGGAGGAGCTACAATGAGCAGTTCTTC
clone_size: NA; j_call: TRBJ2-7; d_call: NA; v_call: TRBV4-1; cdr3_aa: CASSQNTLTYEQYF; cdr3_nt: TGCGCCAGCAGCCAAAACACTCTCACCTACGAGCAGTACTTC
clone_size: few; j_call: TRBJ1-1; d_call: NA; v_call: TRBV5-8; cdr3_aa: CASSLASGKTEAFF; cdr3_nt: TGTGCCAGCAGCTTGGCGTCAGGGAAAACTGAAGCTTTCTTT
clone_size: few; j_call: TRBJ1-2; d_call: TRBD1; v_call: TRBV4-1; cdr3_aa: CASSQAQGTNYGYTF; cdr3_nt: TGCGCCAGCAGCCAGGCACAGGGGACTAACTATGGCTACACCTTC
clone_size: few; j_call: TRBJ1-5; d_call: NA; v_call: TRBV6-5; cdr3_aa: CASTPGLNKGQPQHF; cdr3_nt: TGTGCCAGCACACCGGGACTGAACAAGGGTCAGCCCCAGCATTTT
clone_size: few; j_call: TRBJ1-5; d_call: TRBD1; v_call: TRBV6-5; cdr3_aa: CASRPDRGAPQHF; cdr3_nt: TGTGCCAGCAGACCGGACAGGGGAGCGCCCCAGCATTTT
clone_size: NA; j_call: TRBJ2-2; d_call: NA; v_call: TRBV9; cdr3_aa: CASSPRTAYGELFF; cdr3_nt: TGTGCCAGCAGCCCCCGAACTGCATACGGGGAGCTGTTTTTT
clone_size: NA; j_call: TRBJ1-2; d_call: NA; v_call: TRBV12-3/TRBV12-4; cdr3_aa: CASRGTGGGYTF; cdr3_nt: TGTGCCAGCAGGGGGACGGGAGGAGGCTACACCTTC
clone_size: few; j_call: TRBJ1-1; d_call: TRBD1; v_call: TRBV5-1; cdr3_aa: CASSLVRQGAENTEAFF; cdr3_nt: TGCGCCAGCAGCTTGGTACGACAGGGGGCCGAGAACACTGAAGCTTTCTTT
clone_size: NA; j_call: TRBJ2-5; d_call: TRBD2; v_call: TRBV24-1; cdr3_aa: CATSGPVERGSQETQYF; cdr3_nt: TGTGCCACCAGTGGCCCGGTGGAGCGGGGGTCTCAAGAGACCCAGTACTTC
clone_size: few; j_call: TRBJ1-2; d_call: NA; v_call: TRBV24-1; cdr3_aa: CATSEWGRNYGYTF; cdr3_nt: TGTGCCACCAGTGAGTGGGGGCGCAACTATGGCTACACCTTC
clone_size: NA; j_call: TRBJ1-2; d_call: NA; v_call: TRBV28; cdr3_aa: CASRRGGGYGYTF; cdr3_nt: TGTGCCAGCCGAAGGGGGGGAGGCTATGGCTACACCTTC
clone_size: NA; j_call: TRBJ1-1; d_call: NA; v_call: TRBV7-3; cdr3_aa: CASSLASAGTEAFF; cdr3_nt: TGTGCCAGCAGCCTCGCTTCCGCGGGGACAGAAGCTTTCTTT
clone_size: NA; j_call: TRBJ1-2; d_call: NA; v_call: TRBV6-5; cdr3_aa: CASSYSTTVYGYTF; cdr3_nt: TGTGCCAGCAGTTACTCGACGACTGTCTATGGCTACACCTTC
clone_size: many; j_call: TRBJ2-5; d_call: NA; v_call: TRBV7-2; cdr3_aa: CASSLGGLRETQYF; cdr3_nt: TGTGCCAGCAGCTTAGGTGGACTCCGAGAGACCCAGTACTTC
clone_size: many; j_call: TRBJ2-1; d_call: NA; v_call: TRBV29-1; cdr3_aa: CSVTRGQGRNEQFF; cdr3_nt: TGCAGCGTCACTCGTGGTCAGGGGAGGAATGAGCAGTTCTTC
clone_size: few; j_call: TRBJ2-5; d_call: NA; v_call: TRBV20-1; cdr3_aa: CSARYGTQETQYF; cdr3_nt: TGCAGTGCTAGATACGGCACACAAGAGACCCAGTACTTC
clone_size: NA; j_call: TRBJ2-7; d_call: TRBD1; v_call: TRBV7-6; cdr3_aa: CASSLSPGQGRLAAYEQYF; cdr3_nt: TGTGCCAGCAGCTTATCCCCTGGACAGGGTAGGTTAGCCGCCTACGAGCAGTACTTC
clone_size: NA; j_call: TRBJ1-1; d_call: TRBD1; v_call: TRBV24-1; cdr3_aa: CATRGTENTEAFF; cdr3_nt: TGTGCCACCAGGGGGACAGAGAACACTGAAGCTTTCTTT
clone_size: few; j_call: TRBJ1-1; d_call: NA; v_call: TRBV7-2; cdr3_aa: CASSSIPNTEAFF; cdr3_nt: TGTGCCAGCAGCTCTATACCGAACACTGAAGCTTTCTTT
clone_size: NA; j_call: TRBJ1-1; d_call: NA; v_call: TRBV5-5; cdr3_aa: CASSLDASPEAFF; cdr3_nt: TGTGCCAGCAGCTTGGATGCATCACCTGAAGCTTTCTTT
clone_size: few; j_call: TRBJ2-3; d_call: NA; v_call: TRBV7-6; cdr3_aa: CASSLEAMGQGDTQYF; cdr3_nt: TGTGCCAGCAGCTTAGAAGCGATGGGGCAGGGAGATACGCAGTATTTT
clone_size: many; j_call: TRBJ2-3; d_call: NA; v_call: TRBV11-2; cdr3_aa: CASSWALGAGGDTQYF; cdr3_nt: TGTGCCAGCAGCTGGGCTCTCGGGGCTGGGGGAGATACGCAGTATTTT
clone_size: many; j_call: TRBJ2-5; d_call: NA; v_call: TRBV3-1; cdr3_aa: CASILRGRSQETQYF; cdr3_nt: TGTGCCAGCATCTTGCGCGGAAGAAGTCAAGAGACCCAGTACTTC
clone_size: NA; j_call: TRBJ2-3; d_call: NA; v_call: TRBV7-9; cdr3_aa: CASSPVDFTDTQYF; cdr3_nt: TGTGCCAGCAGCCCCGTGGACTTTACAGATACGCAGTATTTT
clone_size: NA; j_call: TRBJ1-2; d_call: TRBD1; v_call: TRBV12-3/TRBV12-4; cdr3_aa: CASSQQGARILGYTF; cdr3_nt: TGTGCCAGCAGTCAACAGGGGGCTAGGATATTAGGCTACACCTTC
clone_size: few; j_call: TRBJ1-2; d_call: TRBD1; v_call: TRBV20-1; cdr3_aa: CSARTNRGPNYGYTF; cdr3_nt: TGCAGTGCCCGGACCAACAGGGGACCGAACTATGGCTACACCTTC
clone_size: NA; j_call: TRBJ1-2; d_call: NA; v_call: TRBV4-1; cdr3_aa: CASSQGGPGDDYGYTF; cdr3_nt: TGCGCCAGCAGCCAAGGGGGACCCGGAGATGACTATGGCTACACCTTC
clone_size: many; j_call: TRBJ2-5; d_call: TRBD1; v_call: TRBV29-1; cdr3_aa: CSADRGPYQETQYF; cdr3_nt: TGCAGCGCAGACAGGGGGCCCTACCAAGAGACCCAGTACTTC
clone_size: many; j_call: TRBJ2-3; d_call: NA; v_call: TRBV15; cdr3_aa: CATSRGTSSTDTQYF; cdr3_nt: TGTGCCACCAGCAGAGGGACTTCTAGCACAGATACGCAGTATTTT
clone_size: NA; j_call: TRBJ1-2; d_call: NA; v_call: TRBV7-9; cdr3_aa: CASSLREASYGYIF; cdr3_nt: TGTGCCAGCAGCTTAAGAGAGGCCTCTTATGGCTACATCTTC
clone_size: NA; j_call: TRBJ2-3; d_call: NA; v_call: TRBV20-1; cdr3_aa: CSAHRGAPTDTQYF; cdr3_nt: TGCAGTGCTCACCGGGGGGCCCCCACAGATACGCAGTATTTT